Presented here are 7 T cell receptor beta chains from one specimen sequenced in a study of shared clonotypes between healthy human individuals. The assay was immunoSEQ multiplex PCR, and TCRdb's table has in-frame clones only and misses some. The sample holds about 2.1 million clones; about 93% are singletons and the top ten take 1.7%. Only CD45RO-negative cells positively selected for CCR7 counted as naive CD8 cells, so terminally differentiated effector memory CD45RA+ cells were excluded. The specimen was naive CD8+ T cells from PBMCs. The receptors originated from a young man in good health. Some clones in this sample may be carry-over from other donors' samples.

This clone was seen only a few times. The chain is built from TRBV28 and TRBJ2-7; TRBD1 agrees at 8 bases. The CDR3 totals 15 residues. Germline trimming cut 5 bases from V and 2 bases from J; bases unmatched to any gene: 8. CDR1 and CDR2 from the germline V gene are MDHEN and SYDVKM. The CDR3 loop reads CASSHLDRVTYEQYF. The CDR3 DNA sequence: TGTGCCAGCAGTCACCTGGACAGGGTAACCTACGAGCAGTACTTC.

J is TRBJ2-7 and V is TRBV5-8, with D unclear. V gave up 2 bases and J gave up 6 bases, with 6 bases separating them. Germline lookup yields CDR1 SGHTS and CDR2 YDEGEE. This CDR3 spans 11 amino acids. CDR3 residues: CASSFISEQYF. CDR3 sequence (DNA): TGTGCCAGCAGCTTCATATCCGAGCAGTACTTC. The whole variable domain, remainder taken from reference TRBV5-8 and TRBJ2-7, is EAGVTQSPTHLIKTRGQQATLRCSPISGHTSVYWYQQALGLGLQFLLWYDEGEERNRGNFPPRFSGRQFPNYSSELNVNALELEDSALYLCASSFISEQYFGPGTRLTVT.

As for this clone: Other DNA sequences in this specimen translate into the identical CDR3. The V call is TRBV27, the J call TRBJ2-2; D unresolved. The V end was cut by 5 bases, the J end by 7 bases, with 8 bases between. The CDR3 sequence is 12 residues long. Germline assignment: CDR1 MNHEY and CDR2 SMNVEV (reference sequence). CDR3 in amino acids: CASSPGFGELFF. The CDR3 DNA sequence: TGTGCCAGCAGTCCAGGTTTCGGGGAGCTGTTTTTT.

The V call is TRBV7-9, the J call TRBJ1-2; D perhaps matches TRBD1 (6 bases). V was cut by 3 bases and J by 5 bases, with 13 bases left in between. Germline V gene data show CDR1 as SEHNR and CDR2 as FQNEAQ (reference sequence). The CDR3 covers 14 residues. CDR3 protein: CASSFPGAGYGYTF. CDR3 nucleotides: TGTGCCAGCAGCTTCCCGGGGGCAGGTTATGGCTACACCTTC.

To note about this clone: This same CDR3 is encoded by further DNA sequences in the sample. The chain recombines TRBV5-1 with TRBJ1-3; 7 nucleotides line up with TRBD1. Germline CDR1 SGHRS, CDR2 YFSETQ. Trimming at V came to 0 bases and at J to 2 bases, leaving 2 bases not matched to a gene. CDR3 length: 15 amino acids. The CDR3 nucleotides are TGCGCCAGCAGCTTGGACAGGGGTGCTGGAAACACCATATATTTT. Protein product: CASSLDRGAGNTIYF.

The chain is built from TRBV28 and TRBJ1-1; D call uncertain. Trimming stripped 7 bases from V and 1 base from J, with 16 bases between. The CDR3 totals 15 residues. Germline CDR1 is MDHEN and CDR2 is SYDVKM. CDR3 in DNA: TGTGCCAGCACCCACCAAGCGGAGCGGAACACTGAAGCTTTCTTT. It encodes CASTHQAERNTEAFF.

For this clone: An end of the junction differs from the germline gene, which may be a read error. The chain combines TRBV6-1 with TRBJ2-1, with 7 bases that match TRBD1. Germline CDR1 MNHNS, CDR2 SASEGT. The CDR3 is made up of 20 amino acids. The CDR3 bases are TGTGCCAGCAGAGAAGCCCTGACAGGGTGGTTTTCGAGGAAGGACAATGAGCAGTTCTTC. Protein: CASREALTGWFSRKDNEQFF.